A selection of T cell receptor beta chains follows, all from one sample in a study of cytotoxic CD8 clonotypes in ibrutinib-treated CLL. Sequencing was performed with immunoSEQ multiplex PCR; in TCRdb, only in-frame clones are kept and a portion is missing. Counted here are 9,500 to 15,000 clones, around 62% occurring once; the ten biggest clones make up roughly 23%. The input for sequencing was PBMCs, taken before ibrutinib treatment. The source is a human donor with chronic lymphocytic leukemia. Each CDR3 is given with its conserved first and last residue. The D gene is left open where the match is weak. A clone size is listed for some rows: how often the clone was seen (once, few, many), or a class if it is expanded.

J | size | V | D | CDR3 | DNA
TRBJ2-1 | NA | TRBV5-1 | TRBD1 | CASGPQGAGSYNEQFF | TGCGCCAGCGGACCCCAGGGGGCAGGTTCCTACAATGAGCAGTTCTTC
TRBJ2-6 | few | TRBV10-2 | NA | CASSQAGASGANVLTF | TGCGCCAGCAGTCAGGCGGGGGCCTCTGGGGCCAACGTCCTGACTTTC
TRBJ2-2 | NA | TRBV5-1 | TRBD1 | CASSGQGTNTGELFF | TGCGCCAGCAGCGGACAGGGGACGAACACCGGGGAGCTGTTTTTT
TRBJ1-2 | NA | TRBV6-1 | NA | CASSDFFRGTNYGYTF | TGTGCCAGCAGTGATTTCTTCCGGGGGACAAACTATGGCTACACCTTC
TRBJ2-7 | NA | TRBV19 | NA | CASSRVGALSSYEQYF | TGTGCCAGTAGCCGGGTTGGGGCCCTGAGCTCCTACGAGCAGTACTTC
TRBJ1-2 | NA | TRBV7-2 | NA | CASSLEYGTGYGYTF | TGTGCCAGCAGCTTAGAGTACGGAACAGGATATGGCTACACCTTC
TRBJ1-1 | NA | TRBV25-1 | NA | CASSISGLGRGKAFF | TGTGCCAGCAGTATTTCCGGACTAGGGAGGGGGAAAGCTTTCTTT
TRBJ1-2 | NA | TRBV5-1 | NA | CASSGGSLRRLGYGYTF | TGCGCCAGCAGCGGAGGGAGTCTTCGGAGGCTAGGCTATGGCTACACCTTC
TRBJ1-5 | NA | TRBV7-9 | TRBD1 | CASSPRTGIDQPQHF | TGTGCCAGCAGCCCTCGGACAGGGATTGATCAGCCCCAGCATTTT
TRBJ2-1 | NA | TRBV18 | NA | CASSLGSNYNEQFF | TGTGCCAGCTCACTGGGTTCCAACTACAATGAGCAGTTCTTC
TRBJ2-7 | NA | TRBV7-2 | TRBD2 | CASSSSGGPSNEQYF | TGTGCCAGCAGCTCCTCGGGGGGGCCCTCGAACGAGCAGTACTTC
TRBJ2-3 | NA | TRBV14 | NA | CASSHGLKLPDTQYF | TGTGCCAGCAGCCATGGACTAAAGCTCCCAGATACGCAGTATTTT
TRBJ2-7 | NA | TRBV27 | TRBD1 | CASSLSGQGVSEQYF | TGTGCCAGCAGTTTATCTGGACAGGGGGTCTCCGAGCAGTACTTC
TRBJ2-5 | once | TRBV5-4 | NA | CASSLSALETQYF | TGTGCCAGCAGCTTGTCGGCGTTGGAGACCCAGTACTTC
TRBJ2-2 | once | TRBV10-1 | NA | CASSESRGLNTGELFF | TGCGCCAGCAGTGAGTCTCGCGGGTTGAACACCGGGGAGCTGTTTTTT
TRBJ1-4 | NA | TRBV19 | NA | CASSIVGTGRTGALFF | TGTGCCAGTAGTATAGTTGGTACAGGAAGGACGGGTGCACTGTTTTTT
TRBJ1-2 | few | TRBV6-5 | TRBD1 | CASRQGVGGYTF | TGTGCCAGCAGACAGGGGGTTGGTGGCTACACCTTC
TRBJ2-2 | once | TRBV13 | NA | CASSFGTGELFF | TGTGCCAGCAGCTTTGGTACCGGGGAGCTGTTTTTT
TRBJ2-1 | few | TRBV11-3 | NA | CASSLGSWGSSYNEQFF | TGTGCCAGCAGCTTAGGGTCTTGGGGGAGCTCCTACAATGAGCAGTTCTTC
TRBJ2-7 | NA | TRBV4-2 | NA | CASSQAAGSYEQYF | TGTGCCAGCAGCCAAGCCGCAGGGTCCTACGAGCAGTACTTC
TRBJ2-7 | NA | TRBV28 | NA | CASSPLGEQYF | TGTGCCAGCAGCCCCCTCGGGGAGCAGTACTTC
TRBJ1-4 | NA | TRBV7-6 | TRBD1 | CASSSGQGVEKLFF | TGTGCCAGCAGCTCAGGACAGGGGGTTGAAAAACTGTTTTTT
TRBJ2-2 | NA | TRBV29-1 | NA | CSVETQGTGELFF | TGCAGCGTTGAAACCCAGGGGACCGGGGAGCTGTTTTTT
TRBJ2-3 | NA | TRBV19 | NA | CASGGDTQYF | TGTGCCAGCGGGGGAGATACGCAGTATTTT
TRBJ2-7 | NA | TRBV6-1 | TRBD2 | CASSHTSGGDYEQYF | TGTGCCAGCAGCCATACTAGCGGGGGGGACTACGAGCAGTACTTC
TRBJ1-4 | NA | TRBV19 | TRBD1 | CASADRGRLATNEKLFF | TGTGCCAGCGCCGACAGGGGGCGACTGGCAACTAATGAAAAACTGTTTTTT
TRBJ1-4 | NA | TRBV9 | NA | CASSATATNEKLFF | TGTGCCAGCAGCGCGACGGCAACTAATGAAAAACTGTTTTTT
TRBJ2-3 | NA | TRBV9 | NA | CASSVGSQRDTQYF | TGTGCCAGCAGCGTAGGATCACAGCGAGATACGCAGTATTTT
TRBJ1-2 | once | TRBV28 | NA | CASRPQAPAFGYTF | TGTGCCAGCAGACCACAGGCCCCGGCTTTTGGCTACACCTTC
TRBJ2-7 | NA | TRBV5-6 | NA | CASSRWTTIKPYEQYF | TGTGCCAGCAGTCGTTGGACAACCATAAAGCCCTACGAGCAGTACTTC
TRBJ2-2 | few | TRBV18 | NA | CASSPMDSVDGELFF | TGTGCCAGCTCACCGATGGATTCGGTTGACGGGGAGCTGTTTTTT